What follows is one T cell receptor beta chain and its context. The antigen is unknown. This sample stems from a study of cytotoxic CD8 clonotypes in ibrutinib-treated CLL. Repertoires were generated with immunoSEQ multiplex PCR, while TCRdb's copy carries only in-frame clones and drops some. The sample lists more than 140,000 clones, 77% occurring once. Study-level findings and limits: Public clonotypes were uncommon and contracted or stayed stable on treatment.

The sample consisted of PBMCs, taken after 12 months of ibrutinib treatment. The TCR originated in a human donor with chronic lymphocytic leukemia.

The CDR3 region has the DNA TGCGCCAGCAGCCAAGCGGGGGAGCTGTTTTTT. This translates into CASSQAGELFF. This sequence joins TRBV4-3 and TRBJ2-2; D not certain. The germline CDR1 and CDR2 sequences are LGHNA and YSLEER. V dropped 1 base and J dropped 8 bases, with 2 bases sitting between them. This CDR3 region has 11 residues.